One TCR beta chain is described in this entry. With V trimmed by 4 bases and J by 3 bases, 2 bases remained unmatched. The germline gives CDR1 LGHDT, CDR2 YNNKEL (reference sequence). The CDR3 is 13 amino acids. Repertoires were generated with immunoSEQ multiplex PCR, while TCRdb's copy carries only in-frame clones and drops some. The data contain 150,000 to 250,000 clones, 75% to 85% of them singletons. The entry originates in a study of blood T cell repertoires in COVID-19. Sequencing was performed on peripheral blood. This chain uses TRBV3-1 (or the pseudogene TRBV3-2) with TRBJ2-7; 8 nucleotides agree with TRBD1. The receptor comes from a middle-aged woman with COVID-19, enrolled during active disease. DNA of the CDR3: TGTGCCAGCAGCCGCGACAGGGGCTACGAGCAGTACTTC. Protein product: CASSRDRGYEQYF.